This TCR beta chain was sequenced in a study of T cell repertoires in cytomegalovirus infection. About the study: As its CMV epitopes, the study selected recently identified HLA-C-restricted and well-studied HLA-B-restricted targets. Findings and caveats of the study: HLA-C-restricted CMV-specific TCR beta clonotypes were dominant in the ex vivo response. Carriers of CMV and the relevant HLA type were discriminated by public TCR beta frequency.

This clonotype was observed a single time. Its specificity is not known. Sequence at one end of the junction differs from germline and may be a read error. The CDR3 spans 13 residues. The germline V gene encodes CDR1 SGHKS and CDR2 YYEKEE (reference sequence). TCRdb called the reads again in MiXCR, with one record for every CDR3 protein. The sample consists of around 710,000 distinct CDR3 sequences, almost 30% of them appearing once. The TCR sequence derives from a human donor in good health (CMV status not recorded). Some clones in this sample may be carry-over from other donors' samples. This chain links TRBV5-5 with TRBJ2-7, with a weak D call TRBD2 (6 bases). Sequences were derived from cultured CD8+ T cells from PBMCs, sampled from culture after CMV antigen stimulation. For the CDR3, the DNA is TGTGCCAGCAGCGGGGGGACGGCGCCCCAGTGGGACTTC. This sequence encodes CASSGGTAPQWDF.